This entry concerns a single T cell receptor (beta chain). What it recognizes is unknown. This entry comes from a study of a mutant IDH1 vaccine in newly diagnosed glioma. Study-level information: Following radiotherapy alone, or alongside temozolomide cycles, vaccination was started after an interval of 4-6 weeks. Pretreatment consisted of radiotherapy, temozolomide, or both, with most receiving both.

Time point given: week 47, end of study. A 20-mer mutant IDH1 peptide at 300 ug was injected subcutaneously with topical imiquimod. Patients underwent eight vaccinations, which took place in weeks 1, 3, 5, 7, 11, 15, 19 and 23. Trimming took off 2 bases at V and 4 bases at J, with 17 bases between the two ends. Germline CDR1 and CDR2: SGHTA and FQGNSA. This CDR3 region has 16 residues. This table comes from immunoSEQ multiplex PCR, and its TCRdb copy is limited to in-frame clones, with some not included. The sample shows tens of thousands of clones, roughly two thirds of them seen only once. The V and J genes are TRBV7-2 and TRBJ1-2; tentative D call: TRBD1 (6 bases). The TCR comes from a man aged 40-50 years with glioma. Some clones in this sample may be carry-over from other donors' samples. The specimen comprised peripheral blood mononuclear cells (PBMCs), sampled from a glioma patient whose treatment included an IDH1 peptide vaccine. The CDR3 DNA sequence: TGTGCCAGCAGCTTATCCGGGGGCCAGGGAGCCTATGGCTACACCTTC. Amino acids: CASSLSGGQGAYGYTF.